Listed below are T cell receptor beta chains from one sample, sequenced in a study of cytotoxic CD8 clonotypes in ibrutinib-treated CLL. TCRdb's table, derived via immunoSEQ multiplex PCR, lists solely in-frame clones and lacks some. The table records tens of thousands of clones, roughly three quarters of them present only once. The material sequenced was PBMCs, taken after 36 months of ibrutinib treatment. The receptor source for this set is a human donor with chronic lymphocytic leukemia. CDR3s include the opening cysteine and the closing phenylalanine or tryptophan. The D gene is left open where the match is weak. Size is omitted from some rows. Given values are once, few, many or a class for expanded clones.

.,TRBV5-4,TRBJ1-2,.,TGTGCCAGCAGCGCTAGGCTGGGAGATGATGGCTACACCTTC,CASSARLGDDGYTF
.,TRBV4-1,TRBJ2-1,.,TGCGCCAGCAGCCAAGTAGGCAATGAGCAGTTCTTC,CASSQVGNEQFF
.,TRBV4-1,TRBJ1-2,.,TGCGCCAGCAGCCCCCCTCGGGTAGCTAACTATGGCTACACCTTC,CASSPPRVANYGYTF
once,TRBV29-1,TRBJ1-2,.,TGCAGCGCCCAAAGGGGGGATTTTGGCTACACCTTC,CSAQRGDFGYTF
few,TRBV18,TRBJ2-7,.,TGTGCCAGCTCACCTGGACAGTCCCGGGAGCAGTACTTC,CASSPGQSREQYF
few,TRBV2,TRBJ2-7,.,TGTGCCAGCAGGCTCGGCCGGTCGGGGAGCTCCTACGAGCAGTACTTC,CASRLGRSGSSYEQYF
.,TRBV25-1,TRBJ2-1,.,TGTGCCAGCAGTGAAAACGGGGCTTATCGGCAGTTCTTC,CASSENGAYRQFF
.,TRBV12-5,TRBJ2-7,.,TGTGCTAGTGGTTTGGGACTCTACGAGCAGTACTTC,CASGLGLYEQYF
.,TRBV5-6,TRBJ1-5,.,TGTGCCAGCAGCTTCCAGGGGCCCAATCAGCCCCAGCATTTT,CASSFQGPNQPQHF
.,TRBV6-1,TRBJ2-7,TRBD1,TGTGCCAGCGAAATAATGGGACAGGGCTCCTACGAGCAGTACTTC,CASEIMGQGSYEQYF
.,TRBV4-3,TRBJ1-5,.,TGCGCCAGCAGCCAAGATGGGGCAGCCAATCAGCCCCAGCATTTT,CASSQDGAANQPQHF
few,TRBV11-1,TRBJ1-3,.,TGTGCCAGCAGCTTAGTTGGGTTGAGCTCTGGAAACACCATATATTTT,CASSLVGLSSGNTIYF
.,TRBV7-9,TRBJ1-4,TRBD1,TGTGCCAGCAGCCCCGGGACAGTGTGGGGTGAAAAACTGTTTTTT,CASSPGTVWGEKLFF
.,TRBV15,TRBJ1-1,.,TGTGCCACCAGCACTCGGGGCCGGAACACTGAAGCTTTCTTT,CATSTRGRNTEAFF
.,TRBV19,TRBJ1-1,.,TGTGCCAGTAGTATAGATTTGTCGGCGCAAGCTTTCTTT,CASSIDLSAQAFF
.,TRBV13,TRBJ2-2,.,TGTGCCAGCAGCTCGCTTGGAGTCAAGTACACCGGGGAGCTGTTTTTT,CASSSLGVKYTGELFF
once,TRBV4-3,TRBJ1-2,.,TGCGCCAGCAGCCAAGATAATAAGGGGGGCTACACCTTC,CASSQDNKGGYTF
.,TRBV6-1,TRBJ2-3,TRBD1,TGTGCCAGCAGTGAAGGTGGAGCAGGGGGAGATACGCAGTATTTT,CASSEGGAGGDTQYF
.,TRBV11-2,TRBJ2-1,TRBD2,TGTGCCAGCAGCTTAGATGGACTAGCGGGGGGGCATGAGCAGTTCTTC,CASSLDGLAGGHEQFF
once,TRBV10-3,TRBJ1-1,TRBD1,TGTGCCATTTCTGGACAGGGCTTGACTGAAGCTTTCTTT,CAISGQGLTEAFF
.,TRBV6-1,TRBJ2-5,.,TGTGCCAGCAGTCAAGGGGGACGGGGAAAGACCCAGTACTTC,CASSQGGRGKTQYF
.,TRBV9,TRBJ1-5,.,TGTGCCAGCAGCGTAGACGGGGCTAGTTGGCAGCCCCAGCATTTT,CASSVDGASWQPQHF
.,TRBV10-1,TRBJ1-1,.,TGCGCCAGCTCCGGGACACCCGACACTGAAGCTTTCTTT,CASSGTPDTEAFF
.,TRBV10-3,TRBJ2-1,.,TGTGCCGCCCATCCAGGGAGCTCCTACAATGAGCAGTTCTTC,CAAHPGSSYNEQFF